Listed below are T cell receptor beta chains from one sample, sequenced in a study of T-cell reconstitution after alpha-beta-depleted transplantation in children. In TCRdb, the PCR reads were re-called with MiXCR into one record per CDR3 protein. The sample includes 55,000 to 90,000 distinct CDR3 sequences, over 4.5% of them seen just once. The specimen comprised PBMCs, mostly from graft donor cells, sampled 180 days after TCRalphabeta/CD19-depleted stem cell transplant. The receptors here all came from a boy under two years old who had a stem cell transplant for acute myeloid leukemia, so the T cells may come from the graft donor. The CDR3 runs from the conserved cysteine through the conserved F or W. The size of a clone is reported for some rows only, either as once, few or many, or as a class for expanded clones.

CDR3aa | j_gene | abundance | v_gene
CASSFRSLYNEQFF | TRBJ2-1 | many | TRBV12-3/TRBV12-4
CASNPDAPGETQYF | TRBJ2-5 | many | TRBV6-1
CASSLVPDGDTDTQYF | TRBJ2-3 | many | TRBV18
CASRGGLTPRYEQYF | TRBJ2-7 | many | TRBV12-3/TRBV12-4
CSARAGKNSPLHF | TRBJ1-6 | many | TRBV20-1
CASSLAYVSQETQYF | TRBJ2-5 | many | TRBV7-9
CASSSGTVHSNQPQHF | TRBJ1-5 | few | TRBV10-2
CASSSWTSSYEQYF | TRBJ2-7 | many | TRBV7-8
CASSLGRTGGGTRGYTF | TRBJ1-2 | many | TRBV5-1
CASSLPTSFRQPRNQPQHF | TRBJ1-5 | few | TRBV5-1
CASSLGTGTRNSPLHF | TRBJ1-6 | many | TRBV7-9
CSASYRDIIADTQYF | TRBJ2-3 | many | TRBV20-1
CASSSRTSGGRSTDTQYF | TRBJ2-3 | many | TRBV7-3
CASSRTAENQPQHF | TRBJ1-5 | many | TRBV5-5
CASEGGGANYGYTF | TRBJ1-2 | many | TRBV10-2
CASSPGDRFLPQHF | TRBJ1-5 | many | TRBV6-1
CASSKRGKEGDSNQPQHF | TRBJ1-5 | many | TRBV21-1
CTFSPWTGDNEQFF | TRBJ2-1 | NA | TRBV2
CATSDPDARRPGELFF | TRBJ2-2 | many | TRBV24-1
CSAGRTSGGAHETQYF | TRBJ2-5 | NA | TRBV20-1
CASSFWTANTGELFF | TRBJ2-2 | few | TRBV12-3/TRBV12-4
CASSLGSPYEQYF | TRBJ2-7 | NA | TRBV27
CATSRDLPGNSPLHF | TRBJ1-6 | many | TRBV15
CASSFRDREAEQYF | TRBJ2-7 | many | TRBV18
CASSLLPRGANVLTF | TRBJ2-6 | many | TRBV7-2